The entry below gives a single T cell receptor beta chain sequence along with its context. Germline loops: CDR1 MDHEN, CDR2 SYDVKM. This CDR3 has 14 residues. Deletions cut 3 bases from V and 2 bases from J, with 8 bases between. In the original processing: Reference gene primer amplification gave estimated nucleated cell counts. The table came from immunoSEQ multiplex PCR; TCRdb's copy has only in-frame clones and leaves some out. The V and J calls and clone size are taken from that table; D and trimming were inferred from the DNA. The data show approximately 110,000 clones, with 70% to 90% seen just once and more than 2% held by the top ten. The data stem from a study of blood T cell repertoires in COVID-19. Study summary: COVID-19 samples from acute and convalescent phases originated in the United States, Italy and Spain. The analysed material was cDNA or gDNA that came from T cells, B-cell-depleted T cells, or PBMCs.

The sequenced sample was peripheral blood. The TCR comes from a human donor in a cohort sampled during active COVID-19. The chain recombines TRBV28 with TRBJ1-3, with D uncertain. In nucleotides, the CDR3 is TGTGCCAGCAGTTTGGTGCAGGCTGGAAACACCATATATTTT. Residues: CASSLVQAGNTIYF.